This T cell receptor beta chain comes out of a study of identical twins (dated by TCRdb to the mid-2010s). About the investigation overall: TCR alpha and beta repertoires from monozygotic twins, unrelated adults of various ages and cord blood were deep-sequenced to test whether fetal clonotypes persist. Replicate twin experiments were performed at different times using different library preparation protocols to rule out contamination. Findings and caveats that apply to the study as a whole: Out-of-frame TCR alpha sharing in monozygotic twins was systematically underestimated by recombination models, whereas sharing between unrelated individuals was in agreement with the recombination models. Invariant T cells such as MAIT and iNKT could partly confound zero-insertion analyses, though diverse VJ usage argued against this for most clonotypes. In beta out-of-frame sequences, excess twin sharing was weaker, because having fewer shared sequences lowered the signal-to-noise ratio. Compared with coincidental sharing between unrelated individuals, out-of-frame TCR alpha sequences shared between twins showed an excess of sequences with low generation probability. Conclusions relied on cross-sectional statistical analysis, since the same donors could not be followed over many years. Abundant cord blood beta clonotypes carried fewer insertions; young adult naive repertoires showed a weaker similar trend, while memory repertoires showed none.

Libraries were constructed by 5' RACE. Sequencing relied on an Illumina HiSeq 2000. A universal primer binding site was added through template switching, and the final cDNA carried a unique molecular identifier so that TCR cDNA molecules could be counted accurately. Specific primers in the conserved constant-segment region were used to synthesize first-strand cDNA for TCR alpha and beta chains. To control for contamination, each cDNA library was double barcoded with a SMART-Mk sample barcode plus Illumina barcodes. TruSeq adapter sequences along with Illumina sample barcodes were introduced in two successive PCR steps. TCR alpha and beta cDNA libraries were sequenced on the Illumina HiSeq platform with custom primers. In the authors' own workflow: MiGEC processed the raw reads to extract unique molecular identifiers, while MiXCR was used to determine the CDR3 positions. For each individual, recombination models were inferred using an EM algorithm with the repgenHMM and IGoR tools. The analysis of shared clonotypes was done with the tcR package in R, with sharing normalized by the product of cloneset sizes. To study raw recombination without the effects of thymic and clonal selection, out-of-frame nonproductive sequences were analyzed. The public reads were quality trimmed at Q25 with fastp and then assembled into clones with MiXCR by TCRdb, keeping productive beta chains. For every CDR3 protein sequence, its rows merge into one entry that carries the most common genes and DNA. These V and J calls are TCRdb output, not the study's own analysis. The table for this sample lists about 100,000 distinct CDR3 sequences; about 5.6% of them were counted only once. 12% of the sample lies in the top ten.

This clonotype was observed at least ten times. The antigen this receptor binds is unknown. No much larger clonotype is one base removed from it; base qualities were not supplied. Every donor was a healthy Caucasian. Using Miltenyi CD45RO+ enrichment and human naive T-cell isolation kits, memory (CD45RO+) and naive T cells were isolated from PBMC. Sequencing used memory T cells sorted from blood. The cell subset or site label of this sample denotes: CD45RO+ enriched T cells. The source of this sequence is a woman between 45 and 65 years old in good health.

The CDR3 protein sequence reads: CASRVTGTTGEQYF. DNA sequence: TGTGCCAGCAGAGTAACCGGGACGACGGGCGAGCAGTACTTC. This sequence uses TRBV13 and TRBJ2-7; the D gene is tentatively TRBD1 or TRBD2, each matching 5 bases. The CDR1 and CDR2 encoded by the germline V gene (reference sequence) are PRHDT and FYEKMQ. The CDR3 starts with the cysteine, ends with the phenylalanine, and has 14 residues. Only the CDR3 region is kept as DNA, spanning 42 bases read in frame from base 1. Between the V and J ends, shortened by 6 bases and 6 bases respectively, the junction contains 18 bases.